This T cell receptor (beta chain) was recorded in a study of vaccination and CD4 T cells after COVID-19. Documented treatment: roughly nine-day PBMC culture with coronavirus spike peptide pools or control peptides (ViraFEST assay). The Oncomine TCR Beta short-read assay was applied to DNA of cultured CD4+ T cells. A single record per CDR3 protein comes from TCRdb applying MiXCR to the PCR reads. The sample yields 9,000 to 15,000 distinct CDR3 sequences, roughly 47% seen once. Regarding this clonotype: The target antigen is unknown.

V was shortened by 4 bases and J by 7 bases, with 20 bases between the two germline ends. The CDR3 is 15 residues long. Germline CDR1 is SGHRS and CDR2 is YFSETQ. The source of this sequence is a human donor who had recovered from COVID-19. The V gene is TRBV5-1, the J gene TRBJ1-2; D is possibly TRBD1 (6 bases). Sequencing was performed on CD4+ T cells from blood, cultured in vitro. As DNA, the CDR3 is TGCGCCAGCAGCGTAGCAGGGGCCGTAAGGATTGGCTACACCTTC. Amino acids: CASSVAGAVRIGYTF.